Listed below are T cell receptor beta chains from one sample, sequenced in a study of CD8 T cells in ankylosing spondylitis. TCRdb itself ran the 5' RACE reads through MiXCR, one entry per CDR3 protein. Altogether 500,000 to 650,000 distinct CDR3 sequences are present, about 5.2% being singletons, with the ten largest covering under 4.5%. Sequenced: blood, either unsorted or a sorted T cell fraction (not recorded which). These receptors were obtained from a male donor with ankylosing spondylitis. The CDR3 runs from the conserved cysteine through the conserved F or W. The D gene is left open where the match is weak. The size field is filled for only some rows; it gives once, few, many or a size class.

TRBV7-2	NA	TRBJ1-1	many	CASSLRVINTEAFF	TGTGCCAGCAGCTTAAGGGTCATAAACACTGAAGCTTTCTTT
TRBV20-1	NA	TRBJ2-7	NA	CSAGGGGTQTDEQYF	TGCAGTGCCGGGGGTGGAGGGACTCAAACGGACGAGCAGTACTTC
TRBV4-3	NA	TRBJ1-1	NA	CASSQGIDTEAFF	TGCGCCAGCAGCCAAGGTATTGACACTGAAGCTTTCTTT
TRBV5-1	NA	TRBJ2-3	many	CASSLVPDSTDTQYF	TGCGCCAGCAGCTTGGTCCCGGACAGCACAGATACGCAGTATTTT
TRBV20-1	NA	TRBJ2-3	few	CSAMGRSTAFSTDTQYF	TGCAGTGCTATGGGACGGTCCACAGCCTTTAGCACAGATACGCAGTATTTT
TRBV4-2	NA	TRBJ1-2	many	CASSQGGGSGWGYTF	TGTGCCAGCAGCCAAGGAGGAGGTAGCGGTTGGGGCTACACCTTC
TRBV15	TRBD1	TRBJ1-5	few	CATSSDRVYQPQHF	TGTGCCACCAGCAGTGACAGGGTTTATCAGCCCCAGCATTTT
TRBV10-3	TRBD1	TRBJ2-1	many	CAIGTGGNEQFF	TGTGCCATCGGGACAGGTGGCAATGAGCAGTTCTTC
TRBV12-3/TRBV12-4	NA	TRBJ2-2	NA	CTSHPSRAGTGDLFF	TGTACCAGCCATCCTTCGAGGGCTGGCACCGGGGACCTGTTTTTT
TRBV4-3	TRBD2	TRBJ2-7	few	CASSHFVAGLDYEQYF	TGCGCCAGCAGCCATTTTGTAGCGGGTCTCGACTACGAGCAGTACTTC
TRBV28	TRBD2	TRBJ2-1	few	CASSYLAGGWDEQFF	TGTGCCAGCAGTTACCTAGCGGGAGGGTGGGATGAGCAGTTCTTC
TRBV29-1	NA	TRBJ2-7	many	CSGKVSSYEQYF	TGCAGCGGGAAGGTGAGCTCCTACGAGCAGTACTTC
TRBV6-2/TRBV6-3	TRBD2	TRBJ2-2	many	CASSLAGYPNTGELFF	TGTGCCAGCAGTCTAGCGGGGTACCCGAACACCGGGGAGCTGTTTTTT
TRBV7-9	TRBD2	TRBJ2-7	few	CASSLGAGGPDEQYF	TGTGCCAGCAGCTTAGGAGCGGGAGGGCCGGACGAGCAGTACTTC
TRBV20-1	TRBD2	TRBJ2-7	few	CSGREGYEQYF	TGCAGTGGCCGGGAGGGCTACGAGCAGTACTTC
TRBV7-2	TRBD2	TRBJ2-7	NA	CASNPGGWEQYF	TGTGCCAGCAACCCGGGAGGCTGGGAGCAGTACTTC
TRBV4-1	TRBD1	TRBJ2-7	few	CASSWTGRGYEQYF	TGCGCCAGCAGCTGGACAGGGCGGGGCTACGAGCAGTACTTC
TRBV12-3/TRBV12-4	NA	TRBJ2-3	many	CASSLSRDTQYF	TGTGCCAGCAGTTTAAGCAGGGATACGCAGTATTTT
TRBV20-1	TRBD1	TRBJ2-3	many	CSALQGDTQYF	TGCAGTGCTTTACAGGGGGATACGCAGTATTTT
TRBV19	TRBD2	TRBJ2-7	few	CASSIVAGAYEQYF	TGTGCCAGTAGTATAGTAGCGGGGGCCTACGAGCAGTACTTC
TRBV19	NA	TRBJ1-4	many	CASSITRMELFF	TGTGCCAGTAGTATAACAAGGATGGAACTGTTTTTT
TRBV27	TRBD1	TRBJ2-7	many	CASSKDRDYEQYF	TGTGCCAGCAGTAAGGACAGGGACTACGAGCAGTACTTC
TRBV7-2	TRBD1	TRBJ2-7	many	CASSFGQGASYEQYF	TGTGCCAGCAGCTTCGGACAGGGGGCCTCCTACGAGCAGTACTTC
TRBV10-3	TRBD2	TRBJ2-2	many	CAISELAGGAGELFF	TGTGCCATCAGCGAACTAGCGGGGGGGGCCGGGGAGCTGTTTTTT
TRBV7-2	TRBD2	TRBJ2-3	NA	CASSPDSAGGTDTQYF	TGTGCCAGCAGCCCAGACTCAGCGGGGGGGACAGATACGCAGTATTTT
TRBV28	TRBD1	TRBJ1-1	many	CASSSDRGPITEAFF	TGTGCCAGCAGTTCAGACAGGGGGCCGATCACTGAAGCTTTCTTT
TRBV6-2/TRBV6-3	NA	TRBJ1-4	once	CASSSPGRGEKLFF	TGTGCCAGCAGTTCCCCGGGGCGAGGTGAAAAACTGTTTTTT
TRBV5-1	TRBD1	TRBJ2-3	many	CASSLEGALDTQYF	TGCGCCAGCAGCTTGGAGGGGGCATTGGATACGCAGTATTTT
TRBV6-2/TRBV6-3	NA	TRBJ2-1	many	CASSYGTPAYNEQFF	TGTGCCAGCAGTTACGGGACTCCGGCCTACAATGAGCAGTTCTTC
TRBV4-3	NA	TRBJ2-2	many	CASSLEARTGELFF	TGCGCCAGCAGCCTAGAAGCTCGCACCGGGGAGCTGTTTTTT
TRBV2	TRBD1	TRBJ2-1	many	CASIEDRVNEQFF	TGTGCCAGCATTGAGGACAGGGTCAATGAGCAGTTCTTC
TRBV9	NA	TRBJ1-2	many	CASSVDPRVGYTF	TGTGCCAGCAGCGTAGACCCCAGGGTTGGCTACACCTTC
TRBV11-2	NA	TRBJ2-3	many	CASSPQHSGDTQYF	TGTGCCAGCAGCCCACAGCATTCGGGGGATACGCAGTATTTT
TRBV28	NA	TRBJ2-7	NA	CASSFQGGLGYEQYF	TGTGCCAGCAGTTTCCAGGGGGGTTTAGGCTACGAGCAGTACTTC
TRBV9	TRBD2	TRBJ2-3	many	CASSFIAGAGTDTQYF	TGTGCCAGCAGCTTCATAGCGGGAGCAGGGACAGATACGCAGTATTTT
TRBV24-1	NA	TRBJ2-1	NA	CATSGPGTVNEQFF	TGTGCCACCAGTGGTCCCGGGACCGTCAATGAGCAGTTCTTC
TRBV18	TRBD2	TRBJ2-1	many	CASSQSGRDGEQFF	TGTGCCAGCTCACAAAGCGGGAGGGACGGTGAGCAGTTCTTC
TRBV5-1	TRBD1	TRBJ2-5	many	CASSLQGPEETQYF	TGCGCCAGCAGCTTACAGGGGCCGGAAGAGACCCAGTACTTC
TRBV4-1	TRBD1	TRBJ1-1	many	CASSSDRTNTEAFF	TGCGCCAGCAGTTCGGACAGGACGAACACTGAAGCTTTCTTT
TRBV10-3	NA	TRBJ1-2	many	CAISEIQGSYGYTF	TGTGCCATCAGTGAAATTCAGGGTAGCTATGGCTACACCTTC
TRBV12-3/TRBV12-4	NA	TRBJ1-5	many	CASSPSNQPQHF	TGTGCCAGCAGTCCATCAAATCAGCCCCAGCATTTT
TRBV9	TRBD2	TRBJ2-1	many	CASSPSGAYYNEQFF	TGTGCCAGCAGCCCGAGCGGGGCCTACTACAATGAGCAGTTCTTC
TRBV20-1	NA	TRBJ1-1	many	CSAMRGGWTEAFF	TGCAGTGCTATGAGGGGGGGATGGACTGAAGCTTTCTTT
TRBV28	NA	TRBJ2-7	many	CASSLAHYEQYF	TGTGCCAGCAGTTTAGCACACTACGAGCAGTACTTC
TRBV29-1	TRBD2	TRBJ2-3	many	CSVGGPTSGRSTDTQYF	TGCAGCGTTGGGGGGCCTACTAGCGGGAGGTCCACAGATACGCAGTATTTT
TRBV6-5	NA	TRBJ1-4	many	CASSYRENEKLFF	TGTGCCAGCAGTTACAGGGAGAATGAAAAACTGTTTTTT
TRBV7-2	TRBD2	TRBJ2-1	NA	CASSLKGAGGYNEQFF	TGTGCCAGCAGCCTCAAAGGAGCGGGAGGGTACAATGAGCAGTTCTTC
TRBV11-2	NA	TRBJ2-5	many	CASSKYGETQYF	TGTGCCAGCAGTAAATATGGGGAGACCCAGTACTTC
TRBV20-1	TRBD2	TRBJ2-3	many	CSAVSGAGTDTQYF	TGCAGTGCCGTGAGCGGGGCGGGCACAGATACGCAGTATTTT
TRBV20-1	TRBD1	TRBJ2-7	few	CCARDPGGGAGGRYEQYF	TGCTGTGCTAGAGATCCCGGAGGCGGAGCAGGGGGCAGGTACGAGCAGTACTTC
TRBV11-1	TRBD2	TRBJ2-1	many	CASSLQRTSGKLLGYNEQFF	TGTGCCAGCAGCTTACAGCGGACTAGCGGGAAGCTCCTGGGTTACAATGAGCAGTTCTTC
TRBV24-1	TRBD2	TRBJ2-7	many	CATSDSGLAVYEQYF	TGTGCCACCAGTGATTCGGGACTAGCGGTTTACGAGCAGTACTTC
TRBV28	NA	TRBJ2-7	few	CASNPSHSGTYEQYF	TGTGCCAGCAATCCCTCCCACTCCGGGACCTACGAGCAGTACTTC
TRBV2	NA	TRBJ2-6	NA	CASILESGANVLTF	TGTGCCAGCATTTTAGAATCTGGGGCCAACGTCCTGACTTTC
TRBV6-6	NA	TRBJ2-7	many	CASNFGQPYEQYF	TGTGCCAGCAACTTCGGACAGCCCTACGAGCAGTACTTC
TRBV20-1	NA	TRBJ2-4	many	CSARDFTKNIQYF	TGCAGTGCTAGAGACTTTACCAAAAACATTCAGTACTTC
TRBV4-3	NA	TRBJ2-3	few	CASSQVHARLPDTQYF	TGCGCCAGCAGCCAAGTTCACGCCCGGCTCCCAGATACGCAGTATTTT
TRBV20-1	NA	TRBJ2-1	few	CSARDPWGVNEQFF	TGCAGTGCTAGAGATCCTTGGGGGGTCAATGAGCAGTTCTTC